Detailed here is one TCR beta chain. The antigen is not known. Generated by immunoSEQ multiplex PCR, the TCRdb table keeps only in-frame clones and is missing some. Among approximately 50,000 clones listed, 70% to 90% were seen once. From germline, CDR1 is SGHKS and CDR2 YYEKEE (reference sequence). Trimming pared 0 bases from V and 4 bases from J, leaving 7 bases between. The CDR3 extends over 13 amino acids. The data belong to a study of a mutant IDH1 vaccine in newly diagnosed glioma. Time point indicated: week 35, safety follow-up. Every single dose of the vaccine, 300 ug of mutant IDH1 20-mer peptide, came with topical imiquimod. Each of the donors came in with new WHO grade 3 or 4 astrocytomas that were IDH1-mutant and ATRX-lost.

The material sequenced was PBMCs, taken from a glioma patient whose treatment included an IDH1 peptide vaccine. The V call is TRBV5-5, the J call TRBJ1-2; D not resolved. The clonotype was recovered from a man aged 35 to 55 with glioma. For the CDR3, the DNA is TGTGCCAGCAGCTTGGGGGCGGGCTATGGCTACACCTTC. Its protein product is CASSLGAGYGYTF.